These 24 T cell receptor beta chains came from one sample sequenced in a study of identical twins. TCRdb processed the 5' RACE reads anew with MiXCR; each CDR3 protein has one entry. The sample lists around 960,000 distinct CDR3 sequences, roughly an eighth seen once, with 1.5% to 2% in the top ten. The sample was also linked to a second study, of yellow fever vaccine responses in identical twins.

The specimen was PBMCs. The receptors here all came from a young woman in good health.

This clonotype occurred a few times. The chain combines TRBV7-2 with TRBJ1-5; D remains ambiguous. The V end was cut by 1 base, the J end by 1 base, with 11 bases between. CDR3 size: 16 residues. Germline V gives CDR1 SGHTA, CDR2 FQGNSA. CDR3 sequence (DNA): TGTGCCAGCAGCTTAGATAGAGCACAGAGCAATCAGCCCCAGCATTTT. Translated, it gives CASSLDRAQSNQPQHF.

This sequence joins TRBV10-3 and TRBJ1-1; D remains unclear. V lost 4 bases to trimming and J lost 0 bases, with 12 bases between them. This CDR3 is 15 amino acids long. CDR1 and CDR2 (germline): ENHRY, SYGVKD. In DNA form, the CDR3 reads TGTGCCATCAGTGGGATCCACGGCCTGAACACTGAAGCTTTCTTT. Its translation: CAISGIHGLNTEAFF.

The sample holds many counts of this clonotype. The chain uses TRBV12-3 or TRBV12-4 and TRBJ2-5; 9 positions match TRBD2. The J segment lost 3 bases and the V segment lost 3 bases, leaving 5 bases of the junction unmatched. The CDR3 has 15 amino acids. Written as DNA, the CDR3 is TGTGCCAGCAGTTTGTGGCTAGCGGGAAAAGAGACCCAGTACTTC. Protein product: CASSLWLAGKETQYF.

This clonotype was picked up a small number of times. The chain joins TRBV5-1 to TRBJ2-3, with 8 bases matching TRBD2. The CDR3 runs 15 residues. CDR1 is SGHRS and CDR2 is YFSETQ in the germline V gene. V gave up 4 bases and J gave up 6 bases; unmatched junction bases: 10. As DNA, the CDR3 is TGCGCCAGCAGCGACCCAGCGGGAGCAGGCGATACGCAGTATTTT. Translated, it gives CASSDPAGAGDTQYF.

This clonotype was found a few times. The chain employs TRBV4-1 and TRBJ1-4, with 8 positions matching TRBD1. Germline CDR1 and CDR2: MGHRA and YSYEKL. Unmatched junction bases numbered 7, after V lost 2 bases and J lost 8 bases. The CDR3 length is 15 residues. The CDR3 loop is CASSQLTGAREKLFF. DNA for the CDR3: TGCGCCAGCAGCCAATTGACAGGGGCTAGGGAAAAACTGTTTTTT.

Only a few counts were recorded for this clonotype. The chain combines TRBV18 with TRBJ1-3; possibly TRBD1 for D (5 bases). Trimming cost V 8 bases and J 0 bases, with 11 bases left between them. Per the germline V gene, CDR1 is KGHSH and CDR2 is LQKENI. The CDR3 is made up of 14 amino acids. The CDR3 DNA follows: TGTGCCAGCGGATCCGGGGGCTCTGGAAACACCATATATTTT. Translated, it gives CASGSGGSGNTIYF. Full variable domain (missing parts from reference TRBV18 and TRBJ1-3): NAGVMQNPRHLVRRRGQEARLRCSPMKGHSHVYWYRQLPEEGLKFMVYLQKENIIDESGMPKERFSAEFPKEGPSILRIQQVVRGDSAAYFCASGSGGSGNTIYFGEGSWLTVV.

In its sample, this clonotype was seen many times. The genes are TRBV10-3 and TRBJ2-5, with D maybe TRBD1 (6 bases). This CDR3 region has 14 residues. Trimming left V 7 bases short and J 4 bases short, with 16 bases between. CDR1 and CDR2 (germline): ENHRY, SYGVKD. CDR3 DNA sequence: TGTGCCATCAAAATGGGGACAAAGGCAGAGACCCAGTACTTC. This encodes CAIKMGTKAETQYF.

In its sample, this clonotype was seen a few times. This chain links TRBV9 with TRBJ2-5, with D maybe TRBD2 (7 bases). Germline V gene data show CDR1 as SGDLS and CDR2 as YYNGEE. V was pared by 3 bases and J by 0 bases, with 24 bases between. There are 19 residues in the CDR3. DNA for the CDR3: TGTGCCAGCAGCGCACCCCCGGGGGGCCTAGCGGAAAACCAAGAGACCCAGTACTTC. It translates to CASSAPPGGLAENQETQYF.

J is TRBJ2-7 and V is TRBV23-1; TRBD2 aligns across 7 bases. TRBV23-1 is an ORF for which the function is uncertain. Trimming took 7 bases from V and 4 from J; bases not matched to a gene: 16. This CDR3 region has 16 residues. CDR3 coding DNA: TGCGCCAGCACTCTTCCGGGGAGGGGAGGTTTTTACGAGCAGTACGTC. Translation gives CASTLPGRGGFYEQYV.

The genes are TRBV7-6 and TRBJ2-1; possibly TRBD1 for D (6 bases). The CDR3 contains 16 residues. Germline V CDR1 and CDR2: SGHVS, FNYEAQ. With 0 bases removed from V and 4 bases from J, the gap between germline ends came to 13 bases. In DNA form, the CDR3 reads TGTGCCAGCAGCTTAGCCGGCCGACAGGTTTACAATGAGCAGTTCTTC. Translation: CASSLAGRQVYNEQFF.

This chain joins TRBV20-1 and TRBJ1-5; D gene unclear. Germline V gives CDR1 DFQATT, CDR2 SNEGSKA (reference sequence). The CDR3 totals 11 residues. The V end lost 5 bases, the J end lost 11 bases, and 13 bases lay between the germline ends. This CDR3 reads CSAVSNSAQHF. DNA for the CDR3: TGCAGTGCTGTCTCCAACTCGGCCCAGCATTTT.

This clonotype has only a few counts. The rearrangement uses TRBV2 and TRBJ2-7; perhaps TRBD1 as D (7 bases). From germline, CDR1 is SNHLY and CDR2 FYNNEI. The CDR3 runs to 14 residues. V gave up 5 bases and J gave up 4 bases, with 15 bases separating them. The CDR3 loop is CASSQGGWGYEQYF. In DNA form, the CDR3 reads TGTGCCAGCAGTCAGGGGGGATGGGGGTACGAGCAGTACTTC.

The rearrangement joins TRBV15 to TRBJ1-2; D is perhaps TRBD1 (6 bases). Germline CDR1 reads LNHNV; CDR2 reads YYDKDF (reference sequence). This CDR3 comprises 14 residues. V shed 5 bases and J shed 2 bases, with 12 bases lying between them. The DNA of the CDR3 is TGTGCCACCAGCGGGGGGGCAGCCAACTATGGCTACACCTTC. Translating gives CATSGGAANYGYTF.

This clonotype has only a few counts. The chain combines TRBV5-1 with TRBJ2-3, with D perhaps given as TRBD1 or TRBD2 (6 bases each). Trimming took off 3 bases at V and 0 bases at J, with 11 bases between the two ends. CDR1 and CDR2 (germline): SGHRS, YFSETQ. The CDR3 spans 15 residues. CDR3 residues: CASSWGAGSTDTQYF. CDR3 DNA: TGCGCCAGCAGCTGGGGGGCAGGGAGCACAGATACGCAGTATTTT.

This clonotype has at least ten counts. The V call is TRBV20-1, the J call TRBJ2-1; 10 bases line up with TRBD1. This CDR3 has 14 amino acids. Germline V gene data show CDR1 as DFQATT and CDR2 as SNEGSKA (reference sequence). V gave up 3 bases and J gave up 7 bases; unmatched junction bases: 6. The CDR3 sequence is CSARVGQGGNEQFF. The CDR3 region has the DNA TGCAGTGCTAGGGTAGGACAGGGGGGTAATGAGCAGTTCTTC.

The table lists this clonotype with a few counts. The chain links TRBV9 to TRBJ2-3, with 8 bases identical to TRBD1. This CDR3 region has 17 residues. V was pared by 3 bases and J by 0 bases, with 9 bases of the junction left unmatched. Germline assignment: CDR1 SGDLS and CDR2 YYNGEE. The CDR3 region has the DNA TGTGCCAGCAGCGCCCCGCGGACAGGGTGGAGCACAGATACGCAGTATTTT. It yields the protein CASSAPRTGWSTDTQYF.

The genes are TRBV6-2 or TRBV6-3 and TRBJ2-7; TRBD2 matches 9 bases. The CDR3 totals 14 residues. V gave up 5 bases and J gave up 2 bases; unmatched junction bases: 4. CDR1 and CDR2 (germline): MNHEY, SVGEGT. The CDR3 DNA follows: TGTGCCAGCAGTCGAATAGCGGGGGCCTACGAGCAGTACTTC. Translation gives CASSRIAGAYEQYF.

The chain employs TRBV4-2 and TRBJ2-1, with D uncertain. V lost 0 bases and J 9 bases, leaving 6 bases between the germline ends. CDR3 length: 12 residues. Per germline, CDR1 LGHNA and CDR2 YNFKEQ. CDR3 DNA sequence: TGTGCCAGCAGCCAAGATTGGAGTGAGCAGTTCTTC. Its translation is CASSQDWSEQFF.

This chain joins TRBV10-1 and TRBJ2-3, with a tentative D call TRBD2 (7 bases). The CDR3 length is 15 residues. CDR1 is WNHNN and CDR2 is SYGVQD in the germline V gene (reference sequence). V was trimmed by 4 bases and J by 0 bases, leaving 11 bases between them. CDR3 nucleotide sequence: TGCGCCAGCAGTGGGGAGGGGGTTAGCACAGATACGCAGTATTTT. Protein sequence: CASSGEGVSTDTQYF.

This clonotype was seen repeatedly, ten times or more. The chain couples TRBV12-3 or TRBV12-4 to TRBJ1-2; the D gene is possibly TRBD1 (5 bases). This CDR3 contains 14 residues. V gave up 2 bases and J gave up 4 bases, with 11 bases separating them. Here the CDR3 DNA reads TGTGCCAGCAGTTTAAGGGGTTCTGGCTATGGCTACACCTTC. Translating it yields CASSLRGSGYGYTF.

This clonotype occurred a few times. The J gene is TRBJ2-7, the V gene TRBV6-1; D is undetermined. CDR1 is MNHNS, CDR2 SASEGT, per germline. Trimming pared 4 bases from V and 6 bases from J, leaving 13 bases between. This CDR3 has 13 amino acids. CDR3 coding DNA: TGTGCCAGCAGTGTCGGCCGGCTCGCCGAGCAGTACTTC. This gives the protein CASSVGRLAEQYF.

In this sample, this clonotype turned up a few times. The chain has TRBV7-7 and TRBJ2-5; D ambiguous. V lost 11 bases, J lost 0 bases, and 7 bases lay in between. There are 11 residues in the CDR3. Germline V gene data show CDR1 as SSHAT and CDR2 as FNYEAQ (reference sequence). The CDR3 region is CAVGYQETQYF. The CDR3 bases are TGTGCCGTGGGATACCAAGAGACCCAGTACTTC.

The chain recombines TRBV14 with TRBJ1-2; D remains ambiguous. Trimming pared 4 bases from V and 6 bases from J, leaving 12 bases between. The CDR3 has 13 residues. From germline, CDR1 is SGHDN and CDR2 FVKESK. CDR3 nucleotides: TGTGCCAGCAGCCCCCGGGTTGGTGATGGCTACACCTTC. Amino acid sequence: CASSPRVGDGYTF.

This clonotype came up many times. V usage is TRBV27 and J usage is TRBJ2-3, with a weak D call TRBD1 (6 bases). The V end lost 4 bases, the J end lost 1 base, and 9 bases lay between the germline ends. Germline assignment: CDR1 MNHEY and CDR2 SMNVEV (reference sequence). CDR3 length equals 14 residues. The CDR3 nucleotides are TGTGCCAGCAGTTCTAACAGGGGCACAGATACGCAGTATTTT. It translates to CASSSNRGTDTQYF.